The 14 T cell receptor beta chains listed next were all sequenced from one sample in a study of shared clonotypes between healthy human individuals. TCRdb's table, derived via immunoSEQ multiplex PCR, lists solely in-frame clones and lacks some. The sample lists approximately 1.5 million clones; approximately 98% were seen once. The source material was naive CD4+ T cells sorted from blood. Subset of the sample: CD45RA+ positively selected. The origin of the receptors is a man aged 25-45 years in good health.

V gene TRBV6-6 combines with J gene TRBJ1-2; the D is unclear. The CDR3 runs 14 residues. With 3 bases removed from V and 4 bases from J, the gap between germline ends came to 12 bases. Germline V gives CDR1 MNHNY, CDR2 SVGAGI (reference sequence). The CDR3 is CASSYTVGLYGYTF. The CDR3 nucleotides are TGTGCCAGCAGTTATACCGTCGGGCTCTATGGCTACACCTTC.

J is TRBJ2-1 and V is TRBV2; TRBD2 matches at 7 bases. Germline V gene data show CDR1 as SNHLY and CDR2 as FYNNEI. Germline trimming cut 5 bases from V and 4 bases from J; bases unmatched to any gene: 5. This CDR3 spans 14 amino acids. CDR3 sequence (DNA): TGTGCCAGCAGTTCTAGCGGCGTTTACAATGAGCAGTTCTTC. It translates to CASSSSGVYNEQFF.

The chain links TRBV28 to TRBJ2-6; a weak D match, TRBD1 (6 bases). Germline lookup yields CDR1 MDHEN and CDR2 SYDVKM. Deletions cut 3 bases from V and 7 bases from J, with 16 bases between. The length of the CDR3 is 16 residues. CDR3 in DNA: TGTGCCAGCAGTTTTCAGGGGTTCATCGGAGCCAACGTCCTGACTTTC. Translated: CASSFQGFIGANVLTF.

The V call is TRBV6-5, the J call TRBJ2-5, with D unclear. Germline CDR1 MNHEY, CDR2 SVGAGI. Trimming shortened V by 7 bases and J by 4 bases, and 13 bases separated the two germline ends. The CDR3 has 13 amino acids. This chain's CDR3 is CASTLDGTETQYF. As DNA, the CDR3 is TGTGCCAGCACCCTAGATGGAACAGAGACCCAGTACTTC.

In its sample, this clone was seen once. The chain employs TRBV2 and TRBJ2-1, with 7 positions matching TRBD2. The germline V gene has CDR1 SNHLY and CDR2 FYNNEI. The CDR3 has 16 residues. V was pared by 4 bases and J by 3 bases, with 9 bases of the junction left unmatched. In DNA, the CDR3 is TGTGCCAGCAGTGCTCAGCGGGGCCGGATCTACAATGAGCAGTTCTTC. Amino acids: CASSAQRGRIYNEQFF.

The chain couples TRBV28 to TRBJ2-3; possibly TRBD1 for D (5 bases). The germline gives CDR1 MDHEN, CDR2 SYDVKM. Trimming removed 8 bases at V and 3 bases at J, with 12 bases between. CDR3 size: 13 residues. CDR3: CASLPSGTDTQYF. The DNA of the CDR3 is TGTGCCAGCCTCCCATCAGGGACAGATACGCAGTATTTT.

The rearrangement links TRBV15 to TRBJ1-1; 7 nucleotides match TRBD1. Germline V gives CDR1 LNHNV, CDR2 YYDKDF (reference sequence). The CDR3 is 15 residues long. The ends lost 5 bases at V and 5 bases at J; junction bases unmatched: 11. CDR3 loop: CATSGRNRGGTEAFF. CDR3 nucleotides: TGTGCCACCAGCGGAAGAAACAGGGGTGGTACTGAAGCTTTCTTT.

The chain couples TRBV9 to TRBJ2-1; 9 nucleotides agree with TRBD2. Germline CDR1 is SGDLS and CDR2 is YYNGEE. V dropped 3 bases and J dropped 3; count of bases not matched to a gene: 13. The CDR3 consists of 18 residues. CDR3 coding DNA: TGTGCCAGCAGCGCCGCATTCGCCGGGACTAGCTACTACAATGAGCAGTTCTTC. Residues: CASSAAFAGTSYYNEQFF.

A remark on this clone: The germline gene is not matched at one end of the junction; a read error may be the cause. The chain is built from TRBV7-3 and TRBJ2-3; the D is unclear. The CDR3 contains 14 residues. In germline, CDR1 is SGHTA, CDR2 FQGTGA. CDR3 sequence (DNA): TGTGCCAGCAGCCGGATCGCGAGCAAAGATACGCAGTATTTT. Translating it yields CASSRIASKDTQYF.

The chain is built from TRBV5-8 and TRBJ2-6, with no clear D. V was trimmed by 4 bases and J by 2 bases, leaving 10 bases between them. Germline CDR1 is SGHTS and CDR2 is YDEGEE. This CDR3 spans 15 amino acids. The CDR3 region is CASSNVRAGANVLTF. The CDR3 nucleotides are TGTGCCAGCAGCAACGTTAGGGCTGGGGCCAACGTCCTGACTTTC.

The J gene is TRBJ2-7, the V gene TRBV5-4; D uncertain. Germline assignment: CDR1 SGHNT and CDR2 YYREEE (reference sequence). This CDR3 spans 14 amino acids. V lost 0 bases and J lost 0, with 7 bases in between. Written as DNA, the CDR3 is TGTGCCAGCAGCTTGGCTGTGCGCTCCTACGAGCAGTACTTC. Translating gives CASSLAVRSYEQYF.

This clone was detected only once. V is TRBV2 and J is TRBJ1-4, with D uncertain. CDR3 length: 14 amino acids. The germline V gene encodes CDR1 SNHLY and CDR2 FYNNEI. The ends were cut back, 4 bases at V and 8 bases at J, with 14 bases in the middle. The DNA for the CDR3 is TGTGCCAGCAGTGGCGGCGGCTCCCTGGAAAAACTGTTTTTT. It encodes CASSGGGSLEKLFF.

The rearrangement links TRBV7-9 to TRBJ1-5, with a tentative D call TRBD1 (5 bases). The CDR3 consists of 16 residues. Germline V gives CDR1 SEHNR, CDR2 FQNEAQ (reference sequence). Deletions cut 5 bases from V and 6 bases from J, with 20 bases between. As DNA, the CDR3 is TGTGCCAGCAGCCAGGATGGTGGGGGTGGCCCTCAGCCCCAGCATTTT. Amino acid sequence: CASSQDGGGGPQPQHF.

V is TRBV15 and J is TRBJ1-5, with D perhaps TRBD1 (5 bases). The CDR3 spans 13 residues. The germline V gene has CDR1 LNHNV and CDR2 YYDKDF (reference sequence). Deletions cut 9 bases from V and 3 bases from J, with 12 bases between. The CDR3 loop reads CATGGAVNQPQHF. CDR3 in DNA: TGTGCCACGGGAGGGGCGGTCAATCAGCCCCAGCATTTT.